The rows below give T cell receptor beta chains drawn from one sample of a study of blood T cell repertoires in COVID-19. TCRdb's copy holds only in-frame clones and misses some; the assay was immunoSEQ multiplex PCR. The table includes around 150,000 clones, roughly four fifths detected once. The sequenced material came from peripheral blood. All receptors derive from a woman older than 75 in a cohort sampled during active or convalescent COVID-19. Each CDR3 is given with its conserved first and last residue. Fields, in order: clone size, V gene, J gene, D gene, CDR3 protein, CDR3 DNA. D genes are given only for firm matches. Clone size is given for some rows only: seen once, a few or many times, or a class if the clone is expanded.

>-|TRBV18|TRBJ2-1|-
CASSPRGLLYNEQFF
TGTGCCAGCTCACCACGCGGACTCCTCTACAATGAGCAGTTCTTC
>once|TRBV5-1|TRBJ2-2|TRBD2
CASSLEAGVLDTGELFF
TGCGCCAGCAGCTTGGAAGCGGGGGTATTAGACACCGGGGAGCTGTTTTTT
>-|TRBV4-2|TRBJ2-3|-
CASSLTFTDTQYF
TGTGCCAGCAGCCTTACTTTCACGGATACGCAGTATTTT
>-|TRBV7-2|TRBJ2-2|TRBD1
CASSLQGQGYTGELFF
TGTGCCAGCAGCCTACAGGGACAGGGGTACACCGGGGAGCTGTTTTTT
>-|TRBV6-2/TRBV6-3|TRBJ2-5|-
CASSYGQGETQYF
TGTGCCAGCAGTTACGGCCAGGGAGAGACCCAGTACTTC
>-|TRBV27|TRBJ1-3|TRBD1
CASSITGTGVGNTIYF
TGTGCCAGCAGTATAACCGGGACAGGGGTAGGAAACACCATATATTTT
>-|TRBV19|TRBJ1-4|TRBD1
CASSGTGDEKLFF
TGTGCCAGTAGCGGGACAGGGGATGAAAAACTGTTTTTT
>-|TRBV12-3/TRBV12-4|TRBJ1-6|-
CASSLGRGSPLHF
TGTGCCAGCAGTTTGGGGCGGGGTTCACCCCTCCACTTT
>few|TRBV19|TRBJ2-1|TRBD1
CASSLRTGNNEQFF
TGTGCCAGTAGTTTAAGGACAGGGAACAATGAGCAGTTCTTC
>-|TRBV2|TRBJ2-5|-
CASTRVGETQYF
TGTGCCAGCACCCGGGTCGGAGAGACCCAGTACTTC
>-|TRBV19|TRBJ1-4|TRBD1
CASSVRFYRGSNEKLFF
TGTGCCAGTAGTGTCCGCTTCTACAGGGGTTCTAATGAAAAACTGTTTTTT
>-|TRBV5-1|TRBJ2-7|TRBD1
CASSISGTGAYEQYF
TGCGCCAGCTCCATTTCCGGGACAGGGGCCTACGAGCAGTACTTC
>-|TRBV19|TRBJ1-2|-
CASSIEAARRPTGSVYGYTF
TGTGCCAGTAGTATAGAAGCTGCGAGAAGACCAACAGGGTCGGTCTATGGCTACACCTTC
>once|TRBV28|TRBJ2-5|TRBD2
CASSKIAGGRGTQYF
TGTGCCAGCAGTAAAATAGCGGGGGGGCGGGGGACCCAGTACTTC
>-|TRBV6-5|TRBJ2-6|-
CASSYEVANVLTF
TGTGCCAGCAGTTACGAGGTGGCCAACGTCCTGACTTTC
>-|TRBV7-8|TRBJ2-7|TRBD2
CASSPPASGGPTSYEQYF
TGTGCCAGCAGCCCACCAGCTAGCGGGGGGCCTACCTCCTACGAGCAGTACTTC
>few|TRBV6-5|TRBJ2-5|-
CASGVTRGKTQYF
TGTGCCAGCGGAGTAACTCGCGGGAAGACCCAGTACTTC
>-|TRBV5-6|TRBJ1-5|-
CASSRSGRGANQPQHF
TGTGCCAGCAGCCGCAGCGGGCGGGGGGCCAATCAGCCCCAGCATTTT
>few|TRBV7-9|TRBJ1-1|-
CASSLGVSGTEAFF
TGTGCCAGCAGCTTAGGGGTTTCGGGCACTGAAGCTTTCTTT
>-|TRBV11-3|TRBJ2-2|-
CASSLVAGELFF
TGTGCCAGCAGCTTAGTAGCCGGGGAGCTGTTTTTT
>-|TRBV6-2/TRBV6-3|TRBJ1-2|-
CASSYMQGNYGYTF
TGTGCCAGCAGTTACATGCAGGGGAACTATGGCTACACCTTC
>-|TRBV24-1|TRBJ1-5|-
CATSQGGEANQPQHF
TGTGCCACCAGCCAGGGCGGGGAGGCCAATCAGCCCCAGCATTTT
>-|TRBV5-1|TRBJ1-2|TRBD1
CASSKDRGISNYGYTF
TGCGCCAGCAGCAAGGACAGGGGGATATCTAACTATGGCTACACCTTC
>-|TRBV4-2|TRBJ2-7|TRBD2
CASSQDLAVGGAYEQYF
TGTGCCAGCAGCCAAGACCTGGCTGTGGGAGGGGCCTACGAGCAGTACTTC
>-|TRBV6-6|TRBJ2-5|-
CASSNKGPQSKTQYF
TGTGCCAGCAGTAACAAGGGGCCCCAAAGCAAGACCCAGTACTTC
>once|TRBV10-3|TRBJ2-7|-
CAISAVSEQYF
TGTGCCATCAGTGCGGTTAGCGAGCAGTACTTC
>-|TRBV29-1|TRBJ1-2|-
CSSGQTNYGYTF
TGCAGCTCAGGACAGACTAACTATGGCTACACCTTC
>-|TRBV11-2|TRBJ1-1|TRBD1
CATNPRQGHTEAFF
TGTGCCACCAATCCCCGACAGGGGCACACTGAAGCTTTCTTT
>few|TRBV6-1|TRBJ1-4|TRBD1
CASSDLPGQGGEKLFF
TGTGCCAGCAGTGATCTCCCGGGACAGGGTGGTGAAAAACTGTTTTTT
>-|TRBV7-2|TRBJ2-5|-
CASSSSGVPLQETQYF
TGTGCCAGCAGCTCCTCGGGGGTACCTCTTCAAGAGACCCAGTACTTC
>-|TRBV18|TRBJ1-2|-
CASSPGGHDNYGYTF
TGTGCCAGCTCACCAGGGGGACACGATAACTATGGCTACACCTTC
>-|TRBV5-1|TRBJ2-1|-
CASSPPALRDNEQFF
TGCGCCAGCAGCCCCCCGGCTCTGAGGGACAATGAGCAGTTCTTC
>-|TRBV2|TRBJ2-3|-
CASSEEGGQRFTDTQYF
TGTGCCAGCAGTGAAGAGGGGGGACAGAGATTCACAGATACGCAGTATTTT
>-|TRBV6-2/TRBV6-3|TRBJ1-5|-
CASSDTGSRQPQHF
TGTGCCAGCAGTGACACGGGATCCAGACAGCCCCAGCATTTT
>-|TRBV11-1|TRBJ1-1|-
CASSLVFRSDTEAFF
TGTGCCAGCAGCTTAGTATTCCGATCGGACACTGAAGCTTTCTTT
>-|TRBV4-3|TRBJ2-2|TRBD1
CASSLGTASDTGELFF
TGCGCCAGCAGCCTCGGGACAGCGAGTGACACCGGGGAGCTGTTTTTT
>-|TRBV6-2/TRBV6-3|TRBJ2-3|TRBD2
CASSVWTSGRTDTQYF
TGTGCCAGCAGTGTTTGGACTAGCGGTCGCACAGATACGCAGTATTTT
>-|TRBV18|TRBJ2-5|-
CASSPHKGAGETQYF
TGTGCCAGCTCACCACACAAGGGAGCCGGCGAGACCCAGTACTTC
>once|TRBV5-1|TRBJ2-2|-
CASSLVKNTGELFF
TGCGCCAGCAGCTTGGTTAAGAACACCGGGGAGCTGTTTTTT
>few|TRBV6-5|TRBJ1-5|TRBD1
CASKLGQNNQPQHF
TGTGCCAGCAAGTTGGGACAGAACAATCAGCCCCAGCATTTT
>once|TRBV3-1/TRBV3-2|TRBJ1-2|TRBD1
CASSPRDRVSGGYTF
TGTGCCAGCAGCCCCCGGGACAGGGTCTCTGGTGGCTACACCTTC
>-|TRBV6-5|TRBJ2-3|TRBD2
CASRGLAEDTQYF
TGTGCCAGCAGAGGACTAGCGGAAGATACGCAGTATTTT
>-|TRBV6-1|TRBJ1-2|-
CASSEGGGRDYGYTF
TGTGCCAGCAGTGAAGGCGGGGGGCGGGACTATGGCTACACCTTC